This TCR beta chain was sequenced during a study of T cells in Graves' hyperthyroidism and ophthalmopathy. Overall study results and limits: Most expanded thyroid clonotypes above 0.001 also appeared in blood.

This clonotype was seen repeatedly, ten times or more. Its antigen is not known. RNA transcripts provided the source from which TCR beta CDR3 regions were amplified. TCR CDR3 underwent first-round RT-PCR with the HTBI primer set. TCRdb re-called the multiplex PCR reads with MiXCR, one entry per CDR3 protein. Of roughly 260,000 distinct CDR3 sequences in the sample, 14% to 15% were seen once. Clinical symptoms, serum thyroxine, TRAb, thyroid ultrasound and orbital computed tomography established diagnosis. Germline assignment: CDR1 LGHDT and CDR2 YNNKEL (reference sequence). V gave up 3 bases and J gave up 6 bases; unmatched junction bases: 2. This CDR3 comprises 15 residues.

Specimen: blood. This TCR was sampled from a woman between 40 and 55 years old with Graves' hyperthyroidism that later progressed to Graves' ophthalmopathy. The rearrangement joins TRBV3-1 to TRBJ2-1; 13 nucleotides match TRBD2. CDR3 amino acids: CASSQRTSGSNEQFF. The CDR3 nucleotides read TGTGCCAGCAGCCAGAGGACTAGCGGGAGCAATGAGCAGTTCTTC.